This T cell receptor (beta chain) originates from a study of CD8 T cells in Susac syndrome. The CDR3 length is 17 residues. V gave up 3 bases and J gave up 0 bases; unmatched junction bases: 8. Germline assignment: CDR1 SGHRS and CDR2 YFSETQ. Study-wide findings and caveats: As the study acknowledged, the number of individuals who were part of its TCR sequencing and HLA analysis was relatively small.

Reverse transcription used roughly 0.45 to 1 ug RNA and random hexamers. TCRdb re-called the immunoSEQ multiplex PCR reads through MiXCR, storing one row per CDR3 protein. The sample lists 200,000 to 300,000 distinct CDR3 sequences, around 93% occurring once. Of note for this clonotype: What it recognizes is unknown.

The receptor was derived from a human donor with multiple sclerosis. The sample taken for sequencing was CD4+ T cells from PBMCs. The chain is built from TRBV5-1 and TRBJ2-2; 7 nucleotides agree with TRBD1. The CDR3 DNA follows: TGCGCCAGCAGCTCCCCGGGGACAGCTCCGAACACCGGGGAGCTGTTTTTT. Its translation is CASSSPGTAPNTGELFF.